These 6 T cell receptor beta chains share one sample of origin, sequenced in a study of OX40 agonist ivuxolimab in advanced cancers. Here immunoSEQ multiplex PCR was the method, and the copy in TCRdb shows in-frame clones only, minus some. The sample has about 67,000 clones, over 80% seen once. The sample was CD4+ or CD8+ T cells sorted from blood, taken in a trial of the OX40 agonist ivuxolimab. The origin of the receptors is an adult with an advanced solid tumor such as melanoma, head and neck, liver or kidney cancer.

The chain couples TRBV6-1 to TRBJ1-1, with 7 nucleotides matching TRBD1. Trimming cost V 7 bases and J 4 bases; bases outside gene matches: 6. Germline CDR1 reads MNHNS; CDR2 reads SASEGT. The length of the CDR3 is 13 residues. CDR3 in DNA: TGTGCCAGCACCGAGAGACAGGGCACTGAAGCTTTCTTT. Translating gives CASTERQGTEAFF.

DNA of the CDR3: TGTGCCAGCAGCCCCCAATCCCGATCTGGAAACACCATATATTTT. Translated, it gives CASSPQSRSGNTIYF. This chain connects TRBV7-2 to TRBJ1-3; unclear D gene. CDR1 and CDR2 from the germline V gene are SGHTA and FQGNSA. V was cut by 5 bases and J by 1 base, with 12 bases left in between. The CDR3 spans 15 residues.

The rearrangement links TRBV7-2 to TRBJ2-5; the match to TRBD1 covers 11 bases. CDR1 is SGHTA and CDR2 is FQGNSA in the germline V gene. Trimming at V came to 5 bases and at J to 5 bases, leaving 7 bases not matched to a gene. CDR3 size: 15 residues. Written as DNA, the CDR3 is TGTGCCAGCAGCGTTTCCGGGACAGGGGGGGAGACCCAGTACTTC. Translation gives CASSVSGTGGETQYF.

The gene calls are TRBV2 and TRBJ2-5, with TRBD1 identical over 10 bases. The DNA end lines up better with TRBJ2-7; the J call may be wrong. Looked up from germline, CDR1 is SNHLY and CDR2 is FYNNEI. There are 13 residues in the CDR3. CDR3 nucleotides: TGTGCCAGCAGTAGGACAGGGGGATACGAGCAGTACTTC. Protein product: CASSRTGGYEQYF.

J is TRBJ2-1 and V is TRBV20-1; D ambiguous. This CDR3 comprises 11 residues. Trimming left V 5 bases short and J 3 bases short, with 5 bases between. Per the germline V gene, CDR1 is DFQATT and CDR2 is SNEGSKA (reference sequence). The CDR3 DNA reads TGCAGTGCTCAGGTCTACAATGAGCAGTTCTTC. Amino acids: CSAQVYNEQFF.

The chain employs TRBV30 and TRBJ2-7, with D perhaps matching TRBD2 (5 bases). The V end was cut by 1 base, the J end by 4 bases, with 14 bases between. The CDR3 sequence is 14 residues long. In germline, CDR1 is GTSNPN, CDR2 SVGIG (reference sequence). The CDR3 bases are TGTGCCTGGAGTGCGACTCCCTGGGAGTACGAGCAGTACTTC. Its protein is CAWSATPWEYEQYF.